These 2 T cell receptor beta chains came from one sample sequenced in a study of Ad26.COV2.S vaccination and SARS-CoV-2 variants. Assay: immunoSEQ multiplex PCR; the TCRdb copy retains only in-frame clones and omits some. The data hold around 370,000 clones, with roughly 94% observed a single time. Specimen: peripheral blood, collected after recovery from COVID-19. The origin of the receptors is a human donor who had recovered from COVID-19.

J is TRBJ2-7 and V is TRBV29-1; 9 bases align to TRBD1. Trimming took 4 bases from V and 5 from J; bases not matched to a gene: 3. The germline V gene encodes CDR1 SQVTM and CDR2 ANQGSEA. This CDR3 comprises 12 residues. The CDR3 reads CSVGTGVNEQYF. CDR3 in DNA: TGCAGCGTTGGGACAGGGGTAAACGAGCAGTACTTC.

The rearrangement uses TRBV19 and TRBJ2-3; D gene unclear. Trimming took off 7 bases at V and 0 bases at J, with 11 bases between the two ends. The germline V gene encodes CDR1 LNHDA and CDR2 SQIVND (reference sequence). This CDR3 contains 14 residues. The CDR3 region is CASMGESSTDTQYF. CDR3 DNA: TGTGCCAGTATGGGTGAGAGCAGCACAGATACGCAGTATTTT.